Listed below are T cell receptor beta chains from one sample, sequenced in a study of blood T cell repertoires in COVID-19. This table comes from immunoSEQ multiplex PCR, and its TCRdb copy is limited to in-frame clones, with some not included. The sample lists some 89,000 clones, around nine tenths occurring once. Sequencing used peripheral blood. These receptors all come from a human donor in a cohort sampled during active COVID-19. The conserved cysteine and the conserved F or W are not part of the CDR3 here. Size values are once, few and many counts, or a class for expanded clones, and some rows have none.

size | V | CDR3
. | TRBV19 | ASSVAGDPYNEQF
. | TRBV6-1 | ASSDRGFEKLF
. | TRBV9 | ASSVSHGGESGYT
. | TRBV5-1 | ASSLAPGGLDTYNEQF
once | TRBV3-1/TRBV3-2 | ASSHVGDSSTDTQY
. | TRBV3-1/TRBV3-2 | ASSQGGISGNTIY
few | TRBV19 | ASSIGTQLH
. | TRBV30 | ASTLPWGHGYT
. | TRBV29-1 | SVLLYEQF
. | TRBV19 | ASSFYGTANEKLF
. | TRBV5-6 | ASSLITRNYEQY
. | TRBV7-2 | ASSLAGQKGYT
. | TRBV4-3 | ASSQESLAGAGVMDTQY
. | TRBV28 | ASSPNGQATDTQY
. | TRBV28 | ASTGSLGANVLT
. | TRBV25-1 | ASSESGGVHIQY
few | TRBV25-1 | ASTTGVANEKLF
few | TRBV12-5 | ASGLVPRTSDNEQF
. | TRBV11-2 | ASSFLQRGGNEQF
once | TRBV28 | ASSPIAAFYGYT
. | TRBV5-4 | ASSLWDRASSGANVLT
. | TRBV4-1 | ASSHPSTGEQF
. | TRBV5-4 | ASSPVAGGPNTEAF
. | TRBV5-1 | ASSDTGSGNTIY
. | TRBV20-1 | SASQSLKRVLYNEQF
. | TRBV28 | ASSLGHNYGYT
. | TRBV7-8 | ASSPDRGWTGELF
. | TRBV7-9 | ASSSLASYT
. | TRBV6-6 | ASSPGGFLDEQY
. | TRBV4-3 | ASSSQGYSPLH
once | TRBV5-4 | ASSFRAGGLDTQY
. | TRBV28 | ASSFSRQGSKTEAF
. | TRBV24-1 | ATSDPLRTAQETQY
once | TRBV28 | ASTNRGRWTEAF
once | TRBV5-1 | ASSLIAASTDTQY
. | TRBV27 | ASSGIAGVSYEQY
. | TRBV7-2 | ASSQFPGQGFTEAF
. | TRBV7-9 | ASSKGGGGNEKLF
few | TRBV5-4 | ASSLARVRDTEAF
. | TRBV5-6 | ASSPDGGVGNTIY
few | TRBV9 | ASSVEGDHQPQH
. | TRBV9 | ASSVGGLSGEKLF
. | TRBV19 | ASSPRGNSPLH
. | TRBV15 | ATSRTTQGVTEAF
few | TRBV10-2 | ASTTGNQPQH
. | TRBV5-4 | ASSERTNKNIQY
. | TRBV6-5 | ASSSLQDQPQH
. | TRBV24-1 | ATSDALAGNYNEQF
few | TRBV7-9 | ASSTDWGRDGTEAF
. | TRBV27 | ASSPTGGGYYNEQF
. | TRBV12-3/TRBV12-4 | ASSLKETQY
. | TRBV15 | ATSRGSWVAGGSPHEQY
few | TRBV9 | ASSVALAGGSQETQY
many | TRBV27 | ASSPSGLAVWDEQF
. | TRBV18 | ASSPQAGASTDTQY
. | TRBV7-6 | ASSLPGLAGGPEY